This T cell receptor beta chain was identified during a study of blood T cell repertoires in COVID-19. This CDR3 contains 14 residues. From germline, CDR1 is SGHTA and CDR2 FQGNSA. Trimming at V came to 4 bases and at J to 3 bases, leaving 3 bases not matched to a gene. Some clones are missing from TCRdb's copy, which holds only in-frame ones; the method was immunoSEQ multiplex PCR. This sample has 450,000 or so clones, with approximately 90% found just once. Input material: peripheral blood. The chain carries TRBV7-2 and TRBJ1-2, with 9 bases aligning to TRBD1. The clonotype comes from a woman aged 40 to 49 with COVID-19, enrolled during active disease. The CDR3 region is CASSSRTGDYGYTF. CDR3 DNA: TGTGCCAGCAGCTCACGGACAGGGGACTATGGCTACACCTTC.